This TCR beta chain was captured by sequencing in a study of T-cell reconstitution after alpha-beta-depleted transplantation in children. It was with unique molecular identifiers that the TCRbeta library was prepared. TCRdb fed the PCR reads into MiXCR, producing one record per CDR3 protein. The table has roughly 500,000 distinct CDR3 sequences, around 12% seen once; the top ten hold over 5.5%. This CDR3 region has 14 residues. CDR1 and CDR2 (germline): LGHNA, YSLEER. Trimming took 1 base from V and 9 from J; bases not matched to a gene: 6. The sequenced sample was PBMCs from the stem cell graft donor, obtained from the stem cell graft. The V gene is TRBV4-3, the J gene TRBJ2-1; 7 bases line up with TRBD2. This sequence was found in a human donor who donated a stem cell graft to a child with combined immunodeficiency. CDR3 bases: TGCGCCAGCAGCCAAGGGTTCCAGCGGGGTGAGCAGTTCTTC. This codes for CASSQGFQRGEQFF.